This T cell receptor beta chain emerged from a study of blood T cell repertoires in COVID-19. This CDR3 has 13 residues. The germline V gene encodes CDR1 SGHAT and CDR2 FQNNGV. Losses at the gene ends were 9 bases for V and 4 bases for J; bases not matched to a gene: 1. Assay: immunoSEQ multiplex PCR; the TCRdb copy retains only in-frame clones and omits some. Altogether about 150,000 clones are present, about 84% being singletons, with the ten largest covering 5%. This chain links TRBV11-2 with TRBJ2-2; 11 bases fit TRBD1. The specimen sequenced was peripheral blood. The receptor was derived from a woman aged 45-59 years with acute or convalescent COVID-19. The CDR3 reads CASGTGGTGELFF. DNA for the CDR3: TGTGCCAGTGGGACAGGGGGCACCGGGGAGCTGTTTTTT.